The 20 T cell receptor beta chains listed next were all sequenced from one sample in a study of cytomegalovirus exposure and HLA in healthy donors. PCR primers comprised 60 Vbeta and 13 Jbeta primers. Profiled with immunoSEQ multiplex PCR; TCRdb holds only in-frame clones, not every one. The data contain about 200,000 clones, roughly 84% of them seen just once; the ten biggest clones take up 1.5% to 2%. Source material: PBMCs. The receptors come from a middle-aged man in good health and CMV-seronegative.

The CDR3 DNA reads as TGTGCCAGCAGGAGCGGGGCCGGGAGCTCCTACGAGCAGTACTTC. Its protein product is CASRSGAGSSYEQYF. V and J are TRBV6-1 and TRBJ2-7; 7 nucleotides agree with TRBD2. The junction had 8 bases not matched to a gene; V was cut back by 6 bases and J by 0 bases. The CDR3 contains 15 residues. CDR1 and CDR2 (germline): MNHNS, SASEGT.

The chain couples TRBV27 to TRBJ1-5; D remains ambiguous. CDR1 and CDR2 (germline): MNHEY, SMNVEV (reference sequence). The germline V and J ends were trimmed by 4 bases and 5 bases, with 9 bases remaining between them. The CDR3 is 13 residues long. CDR3 nucleotides: TGTGCCAGCAGTTGGTATGAGGATCAGCCCCAGCATTTT. Its protein product is CASSWYEDQPQHF.

This chain joins TRBV6-6 and TRBJ1-5; D is undetermined. Trimming took off 6 bases at V and 6 bases at J, with 15 bases between the two ends. CDR3 size: 14 residues. Germline values: CDR1 MNHNY, CDR2 SVGAGI (reference sequence). The CDR3 DNA reads as TGTGCCAGCAGACCGAACACGCCCAGTCAGCCCCAGCATTTT. Translation: CASRPNTPSQPQHF.

V usage is TRBV28 and J usage is TRBJ1-3; 7 nucleotides agree with TRBD1. Germline V gives CDR1 MDHEN, CDR2 SYDVKM. This CDR3 spans 15 amino acids. The V segment lost 5 bases and the J segment 0 bases; nucleotides outside the gene matches: 4. The CDR3 sequence is CASSLGQYSGNTIYF. In nucleotides, the CDR3 is TGTGCCAGCAGTCTGGGACAGTACTCTGGAAACACCATATATTTT.

The chain carries TRBV28 and TRBJ2-7; 9 bases fit TRBD2. The CDR3 runs to 14 residues. J lost 5 bases, V lost 3 bases, and 5 bases had no gene match. Germline CDR1 is MDHEN and CDR2 is SYDVKM. The CDR3 here is CASSFASGTHEQYF. The CDR3 DNA follows: TGTGCCAGCAGTTTCGCTAGCGGGACCCACGAGCAGTACTTC. The full variable domain, with the rest looked up from reference TRBV28 and TRBJ2-7, is DVKVTQSSRYLVKRTGEKVFLECVQDMDHENMFWYRQDPGLGLRLIYFSYDVKMKEKGDIPEGYSVSREKKERFSLILESASTNQTSMYLCASSFASGTHEQYFGPGTRLTVT.

The V call is TRBV11-2, the J call TRBJ1-2; D might be TRBD1 (5 bases). This CDR3 has 13 residues. Germline-derived CDR1 and CDR2 are SGHAT and FQNNGV. Trimming left V 7 bases short and J 2 bases short, with 11 bases between. This chain's CDR3 is CASNPGGNYGYTF. DNA for the CDR3: TGTGCCAGCAATCCGGGGGGAAACTATGGCTACACCTTC.

This chain joins TRBV7-2 and TRBJ1-2, with TRBD1 matching over 12 bases. Germline trimming cut 3 bases from V and 5 bases from J; bases unmatched to any gene: 1. The CDR3 sequence is 14 residues long. CDR1 SGHTA and CDR2 FQGNSA come from the germline V gene. CDR3 DNA sequence: TGTGCCAGCAGCTTGGGACAGGGGGCTTATGGCTACACCTTC. Translating gives CASSLGQGAYGYTF.

The chain links TRBV4-2 to TRBJ2-7; 7 bases line up with TRBD1. CDR1 is LGHNA and CDR2 is YNFKEQ in the germline V gene. CDR3 size: 13 residues. With V trimmed by 6 bases and J by 2 bases, 4 bases remained unmatched. The CDR3 bases are TGTGCCAGCAGTCACAGGGGAGCCTACGAGCAGTACTTC. This encodes CASSHRGAYEQYF.

V and J are TRBV10-1 and TRBJ2-3, with 14 bases that match TRBD2. Per germline, CDR1 WNHNN and CDR2 SYGVQD (reference sequence). J gave up 3 bases and V 2 bases, and 1 base lay outside the gene matches. The CDR3 runs 16 residues. The chain's CDR3 is CASSEGLAGGTDTQYF. CDR3 nucleotide sequence: TGCGCCAGCAGTGAGGGACTAGCGGGAGGTACAGATACGCAGTATTTT.

This rearrangement joins TRBV7-9 to TRBJ1-1; no firm D call. Germline CDR1 reads SEHNR; CDR2 reads FQNEAQ (reference sequence). The V and J ends lost 1 base and 10 bases respectively, with 16 bases between them. CDR3 size: 14 residues. Here the CDR3 DNA reads TGTGCCAGCAGCTTAGGGAGGGCACCGGAGGGAGCTTTCTTT. Amino acids: CASSLGRAPEGAFF. Full variable domain (outside the CDR3, taken from reference TRBV7-9 and TRBJ1-1): DTGVSQNPRHKITKRGQNVTFRCDPISEHNRLYWYRQTLGQGPEFLTYFQNEAQLEKSRLLSDRFSAERPKGSFSTLEIQRTEQGDSAMYLCASSLGRAPEGAFFGQGTRLTVV.

The V gene is TRBV28, the J gene TRBJ1-1, with D possibly being TRBD1 (6 bases). The germline V and J ends were trimmed by 4 bases and 7 bases, with 10 bases remaining between them. The CDR3 has 12 amino acids. The V gene's germline CDR1 is MDHEN and CDR2 SYDVKM. In nucleotides, the CDR3 is TGTGCCAGCAGTTGGGGCAGGGGTGAAGCTTTCTTT. Protein: CASSWGRGEAFF.

This clone was seen just once. The gene calls are TRBV28 and TRBJ1-5; 7 nucleotides line up with TRBD1. Looked up from germline, CDR1 is MDHEN and CDR2 is SYDVKM. This CDR3 is built from 14 residues. The junction had 6 bases not matched to a gene; V was cut back by 5 bases and J by 5 bases. The CDR3 sequence is CASSLSGGYQPQHF. The DNA for the CDR3 is TGTGCCAGCAGTCTTTCAGGGGGATATCAGCCCCAGCATTTT.

This chain links TRBV11-3 with TRBJ2-1, with 14 bases matching TRBD2. V shed 0 bases and J 7 bases; nucleotides not matched to a gene: 5. CDR1 is SGHNT and CDR2 is YENEEA in the germline V gene. This CDR3 has 17 amino acids. CDR3 amino acids: CASSLDWGLAGVNEQFF. In DNA, the CDR3 is TGTGCCAGCAGCTTAGATTGGGGACTAGCGGGAGTGAATGAGCAGTTCTTC.

V gene TRBV9 combines with J gene TRBJ2-1; D may be TRBD2 (5 bases). The V gene's germline CDR1 is SGDLS and CDR2 YYNGEE. The V end was cut by 2 bases, the J end by 5 bases, with 14 bases between. The CDR3 spans 15 residues. CDR3 loop: CASSVSGGQNNEQFF. The CDR3 DNA sequence: TGTGCCAGCAGCGTCTCGGGCGGGCAAAACAATGAGCAGTTCTTC.

This clone has a handful of counts. The chain combines TRBV28 with TRBJ2-3; TRBD1 aligns across 7 bases. J lost 7 bases, V lost 6 bases, and 7 bases had no gene match. The CDR3 covers 13 residues. Per germline, CDR1 MDHEN and CDR2 SYDVKM. The CDR3 protein is CASRKTGSYTQYF. In DNA, the CDR3 is TGTGCCAGCAGAAAGACAGGGTCGTATACGCAGTATTTT.

The chain uses TRBV6-6 and TRBJ2-1, with a weak D call TRBD1 (7 bases). Germline-derived CDR1 and CDR2 are MNHNY and SVGAGI (reference sequence). CDR3 length equals 15 residues. Trimming pared 6 bases from V and 6 bases from J, leaving 18 bases between. CDR3 in amino acids: CASRPGGTGVNEQFF. The CDR3 DNA follows: TGTGCCAGCAGACCCGGGGGTACAGGGGTCAATGAGCAGTTCTTC.

This rearrangement joins TRBV30 to TRBJ2-7; TRBD2 aligns across 8 bases. Trimming cost V 2 bases and J 0 bases; bases outside gene matches: 9. The CDR3 spans 16 residues. The germline V gene encodes CDR1 GTSNPN and CDR2 SVGIG (reference sequence). CDR3 in DNA: TGTGCCTGGAGTTTGTGGGGCGGGAGGCGCTCCTACGAGCAGTACTTC. Its protein product is CAWSLWGGRRSYEQYF. Filled out from reference TRBV30 and TRBJ2-7, the complete variable domain reads SQTIHQWPATLVQPVGSPLSLECTVEGTSNPNLYWYRQAAGRGLQLLFYSVGIGQISSEVPQNLSASRPQDRQFILSSKKLLLSDSGFYLCAWSLWGGRRSYEQYFGPGTRLTVT.

This sequence joins TRBV11-2 and TRBJ2-4, with TRBD1 identical over 8 bases. The CDR3 contains 13 residues. The trim removed 5 bases at V and 8 bases at J, leaving 5 bases unmatched. In germline, CDR1 is SGHAT, CDR2 FQNNGV. CDR3 nucleotide sequence: TGTGCCAGCAGCCCCGACAGGGGAGACATTCAGTACTTC. Amino acid sequence: CASSPDRGDIQYF.

This CDR3 is CASSLGTGVNQPQHF. CDR3 DNA sequence: TGCGCCAGCAGCTTGGGGACAGGGGTCAATCAGCCCCAGCATTTT. The rearrangement joins TRBV5-1 to TRBJ1-5; 9 bases fit TRBD1. With 0 bases clipped from V and 3 bases from J, the junction kept 1 base outside the gene matches. Germline V gene data show CDR1 as SGHRS and CDR2 as YFSETQ. This CDR3 comprises 15 residues.

This chain connects TRBV5-4 to TRBJ1-2; 7 bases line up with TRBD1. The CDR3 sequence is 13 residues long. V was pared by 5 bases and J by 7 bases, with 8 bases of the junction left unmatched. Germline assignment: CDR1 SGHNT and CDR2 YYREEE (reference sequence). CDR3 region: CASRPRDSLGYTF. The CDR3 DNA reads as TGTGCCAGCAGGCCCCGGGACAGTCTTGGCTACACCTTC.